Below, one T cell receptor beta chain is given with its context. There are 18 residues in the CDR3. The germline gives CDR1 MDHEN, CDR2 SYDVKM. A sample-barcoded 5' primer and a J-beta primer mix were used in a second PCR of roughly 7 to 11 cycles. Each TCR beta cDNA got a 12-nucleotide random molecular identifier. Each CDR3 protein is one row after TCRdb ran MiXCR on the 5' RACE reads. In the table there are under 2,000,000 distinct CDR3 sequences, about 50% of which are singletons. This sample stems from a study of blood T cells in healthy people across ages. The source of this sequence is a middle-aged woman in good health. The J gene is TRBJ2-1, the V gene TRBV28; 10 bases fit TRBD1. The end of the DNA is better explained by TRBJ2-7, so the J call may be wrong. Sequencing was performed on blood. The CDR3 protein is CASSRDRGSRILDYEQYF. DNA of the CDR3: TGTGCCAGCAGCCGGGACAGGGGATCCCGGATCTTAGACTACGAGCAGTACTTC.